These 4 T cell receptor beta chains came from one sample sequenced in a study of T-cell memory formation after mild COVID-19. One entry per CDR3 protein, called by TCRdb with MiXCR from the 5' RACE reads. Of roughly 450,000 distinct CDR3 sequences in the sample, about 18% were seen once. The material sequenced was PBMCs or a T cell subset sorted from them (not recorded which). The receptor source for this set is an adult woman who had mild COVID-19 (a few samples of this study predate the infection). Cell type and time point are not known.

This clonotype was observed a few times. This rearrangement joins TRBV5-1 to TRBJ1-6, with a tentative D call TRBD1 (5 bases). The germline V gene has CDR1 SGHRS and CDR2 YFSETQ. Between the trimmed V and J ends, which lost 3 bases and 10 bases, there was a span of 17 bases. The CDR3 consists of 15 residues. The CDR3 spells CASSSAGSGDSPLHF. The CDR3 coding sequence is TGCGCCAGCAGCTCGGCAGGCTCCGGGGACTCACCCCTCCACTTT.

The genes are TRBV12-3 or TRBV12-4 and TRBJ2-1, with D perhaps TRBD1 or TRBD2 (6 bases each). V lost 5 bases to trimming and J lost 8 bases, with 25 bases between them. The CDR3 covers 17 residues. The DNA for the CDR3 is TGTGCCAGCAGTCTCTCAATAGGTGGGGGGCCGGGGGATGAGCAGTTCTTC. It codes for CASSLSIGGGPGDEQFF.

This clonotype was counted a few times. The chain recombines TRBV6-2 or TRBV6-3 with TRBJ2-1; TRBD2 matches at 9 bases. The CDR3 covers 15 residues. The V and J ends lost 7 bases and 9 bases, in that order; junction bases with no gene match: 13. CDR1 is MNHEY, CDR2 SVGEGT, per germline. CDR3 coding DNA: TGTGCCAGCAAAGTCAGGCGGGAGGGCCAGTCTGAGCAGTTCTTC. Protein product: CASKVRREGQSEQFF.

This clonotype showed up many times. CDR3 residues: CASSYGGPPQAFF. In nucleotides, the CDR3 is TGTGCCAGCAGTTATGGGGGGCCTCCCCAAGCTTTCTTT. V usage is TRBV6-6 and J usage is TRBJ1-1; D might be TRBD1 (6 bases). The germline V and J ends were trimmed by 3 bases and 9 bases, with 14 bases remaining between them. Per germline, CDR1 MNHNY and CDR2 SVGAGI (reference sequence). The CDR3 consists of 13 residues.